The clone carrying this TCR beta chain was counted between two and nine times. CDR1 and CDR2 (germline): ENHRY, SYGVKD. V shed 6 bases and J 5 bases; nucleotides not matched to a gene: 10. The CDR3 length is 14 residues. The sample is drawn from a study of blood T cell repertoires in COVID-19. Study-wide background: Spain, Italy and the United States supplied samples that represented acute and convalescent COVID-19. In each case, the material was cDNA or gDNA derived from T cells, B-cell-depleted T cells, or PBMCs.

Using immunoSEQ multiplex PCR, the repertoire was profiled, and TCRdb retains in-frame clones only, with some absent. The sample comprises tens of thousands of clones, 65% to 85% of which are singletons, and 30% to 35% rests with the top ten. V is TRBV10-3 and J is TRBJ2-7; 7 positions match TRBD1. Sample: peripheral blood. This sequence was found in a woman over 75 with acute or convalescent COVID-19. The CDR3 DNA reads TGTGCCATCAGCACACAGGGGAACCGGGACGAGCAGTACTTC. It translates to CAISTQGNRDEQYF.